What follows are 13 T cell receptor beta chains derived from one specimen sequenced in a study of shared clonotypes between healthy human individuals. Using immunoSEQ multiplex PCR, the repertoire was profiled, and TCRdb retains in-frame clones only, with some absent. This sample has roughly 650,000 clones, with 95% to 98% found just once. Material for sequencing was naive CD4+ T cells sorted from blood. Subset meaning: CD45RA+ positively selected. The source of these receptors is a woman in her 30s in good health.

V gene TRBV27 combines with J gene TRBJ2-7; D is perhaps TRBD2 (7 bases). This CDR3 has 15 residues. V lost 5 bases to trimming and J lost 0 bases, with 14 bases between them. CDR1 is MNHEY and CDR2 is SMNVEV in the germline V gene (reference sequence). This CDR3 reads CASSPMGGASYEQYF. In DNA, the CDR3 is TGTGCCAGCAGTCCAATGGGGGGGGCCTCCTACGAGCAGTACTTC.

The chain has TRBV15 and TRBJ2-1, with D maybe TRBD2 (5 bases). The germline V gene has CDR1 LNHNV and CDR2 YYDKDF (reference sequence). This CDR3 has 14 amino acids. V lost 2 bases and J 2 bases, leaving 7 bases between the germline ends. CDR3 protein: CATSRSGTYNEQFF. CDR3 coding DNA: TGTGCCACCAGCAGATCCGGGACCTACAATGAGCAGTTCTTC. Based on the CDR3 plus reference TRBV15 and TRBJ2-1, the full variable domain is DAMVIQNPRYQVTQFGKPVTLSCSQTLNHNVMYWYQQKSSQAPKLLFHYYDKDFNNEADTPDNFQSRRPNTSFCFLDIRSPGLGDTAMYLCATSRSGTYNEQFFGPGTRLTVL.

V usage is TRBV5-4 and J usage is TRBJ2-2; D is tentatively TRBD1 or TRBD2 (5 bases each). V was trimmed by 4 bases and J by 5 bases, leaving 15 bases between them. The germline V gene encodes CDR1 SGHNT and CDR2 YYREEE (reference sequence). The CDR3 sequence is 15 residues long. CDR3 loop: CASSHRTTGTGELFF. DNA of the CDR3: TGTGCCAGCAGCCACAGGACAACGGGAACCGGGGAGCTGTTTTTT.

The chain is built from TRBV25-1 and TRBJ2-2; tentatively, D is TRBD2 (5 bases). The CDR3 covers 13 residues. V was cut by 4 bases and J by 5 bases, with 8 bases left in between. Germline loops: CDR1 MGHDK, CDR2 SYGVNS. The CDR3 loop reads CASSAGWTGELFF. CDR3 DNA: TGTGCCAGCAGTGCGGGGTGGACCGGGGAGCTGTTTTTT.

The table lists this clone with a count of one. The rearrangement links TRBV28 to TRBJ1-1; D is unresolved. V was pared by 7 bases and J by 9 bases, with 12 bases between. This CDR3 is 11 amino acids long. Germline CDR1 reads MDHEN; CDR2 reads SYDVKM. CDR3 nucleotide sequence: TGTGCCAGCACCAACTTGGGGAAAGCTTTCTTT. Protein: CASTNLGKAFF.

J is TRBJ1-5 and V is TRBV5-5; tentatively, D is TRBD1 (5 bases). CDR1 SGHKS and CDR2 YYEKEE come from the germline V gene (reference sequence). Trimming left V 2 bases short and J 0 bases short, with 18 bases between. This CDR3 is 18 amino acids long. Here the CDR3 reads CASSLADRIIYSNQPQHF. Written as DNA, the CDR3 is TGTGCCAGCAGCTTAGCCGACAGAATAATATATAGCAATCAGCCCCAGCATTTT.

This clone was observed a few times. V gene TRBV5-1 combines with J gene TRBJ1-2; D is perhaps TRBD1 (5 bases). The germline CDR1 and CDR2 sequences are SGHRS and YFSETQ. V was pared by 3 bases and J by 4 bases, with 10 bases between. This CDR3 has 13 amino acids. CDR3 bases: TGCGCCAGCAGCTCGAAAACAGGCTATGGCTACACCTTC. Residues: CASSSKTGYGYTF.

The V call is TRBV2, the J call TRBJ2-7; TRBD2 agrees at 7 bases. Germline loops: CDR1 SNHLY, CDR2 FYNNEI. CDR3 length: 12 amino acids. With V trimmed by 6 bases and J by 6 bases, 5 bases remained unmatched. This chain's CDR3 is CASSNTGGEQYF. For the CDR3, the DNA is TGTGCCAGCAGCAACACGGGGGGCGAGCAGTACTTC.

V and J are TRBV5-1 and TRBJ2-1; D might be TRBD1 or TRBD2, each matching 6 bases. CDR1 SGHRS and CDR2 YFSETQ come from the germline V gene. V lost 2 bases and J lost 4, with 19 bases in between. The CDR3 length is 17 residues. The CDR3 region has the DNA TGCGCCAGCAGCTTTCTGGCGGGGTCAGGGGTTTACAATGAGCAGTTCTTC. Translating it yields CASSFLAGSGVYNEQFF.

The rearrangement uses TRBV28 and TRBJ2-4; D is possibly TRBD2 (6 bases). Germline V gives CDR1 MDHEN, CDR2 SYDVKM. Trimming removed 6 bases from V and 9 bases from J, with 24 bases in between. This CDR3 has 16 amino acids. CDR3 in DNA: TGTGCCAGCAGAACGGGGACTCCGGACCGTCAGCGCATTCAGTACTTC. Protein product: CASRTGTPDRQRIQYF.

The chain carries TRBV27 and TRBJ2-1, with a weak D call TRBD2 (6 bases). The germline V gene has CDR1 MNHEY and CDR2 SMNVEV (reference sequence). The CDR3 contains 15 residues. The V end was cut by 5 bases, the J end by 6 bases, with 17 bases between. CDR3 protein: CASSVGDSRSNEQFF. The CDR3, as DNA: TGTGCCAGCAGTGTAGGGGACTCCCGAAGCAATGAGCAGTTCTTC.

CDR3 DNA: TGTGCCAGCAGTAGGACTAGCGAAAACAATGAGCAGTTCTTC. This translates into CASSRTSENNEQFF. The V and J genes are TRBV2 and TRBJ2-1; 9 bases agree with TRBD2. Germline V lookup: CDR1 SNHLY, CDR2 FYNNEI. The junction had 4 bases not matched to a gene; V was cut back by 5 bases and J by 5 bases. CDR3 length: 14 residues.

CDR3 residues: CSVPIRDTTGYGYTF. CDR3 nucleotides: TGCAGCGTCCCAATCAGGGACACGACGGGCTATGGCTACACCTTC. The chain couples TRBV29-1 to TRBJ1-2, with a weak D call TRBD1 (6 bases). Per germline, CDR1 SQVTM and CDR2 ANQGSEA. V lost 6 bases to trimming and J lost 4 bases, with 21 bases between them. CDR3 size: 15 residues.